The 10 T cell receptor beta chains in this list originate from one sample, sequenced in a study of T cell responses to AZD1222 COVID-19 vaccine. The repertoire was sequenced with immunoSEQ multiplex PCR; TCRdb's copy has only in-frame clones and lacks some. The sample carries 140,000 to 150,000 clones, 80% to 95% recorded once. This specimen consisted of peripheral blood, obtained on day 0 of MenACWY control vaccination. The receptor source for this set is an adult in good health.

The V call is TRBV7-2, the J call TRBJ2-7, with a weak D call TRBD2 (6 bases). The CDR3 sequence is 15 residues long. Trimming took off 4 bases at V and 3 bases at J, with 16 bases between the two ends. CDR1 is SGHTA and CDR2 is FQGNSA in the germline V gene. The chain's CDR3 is CASSSSALGGYEQYF. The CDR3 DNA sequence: TGTGCCAGCAGCTCCTCGGCGTTGGGGGGCTACGAGCAGTACTTC.

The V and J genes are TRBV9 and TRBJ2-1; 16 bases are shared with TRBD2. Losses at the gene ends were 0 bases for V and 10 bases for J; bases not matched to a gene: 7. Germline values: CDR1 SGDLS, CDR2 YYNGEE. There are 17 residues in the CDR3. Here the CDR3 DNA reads TGTGCCAGCAGCGTAGTTAGTGGGACTAGCGGGAGGGGCGAGCAGTTCTTC. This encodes CASSVVSGTSGRGEQFF. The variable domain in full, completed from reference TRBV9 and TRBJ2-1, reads DSGVTQTPKHLITATGQRVTLRCSPRSGDLSVYWYQQSLDQGLQFLIQYYNGEERAKGNILERFSAQQFPDLHSELNLSSLELGDSALYFCASSVVSGTSGRGEQFFGPGTRLTVL.

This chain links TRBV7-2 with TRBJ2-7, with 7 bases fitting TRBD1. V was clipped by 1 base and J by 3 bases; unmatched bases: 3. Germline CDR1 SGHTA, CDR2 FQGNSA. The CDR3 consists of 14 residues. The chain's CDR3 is CASSLGTGLYEQYF. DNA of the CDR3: TGTGCCAGCAGCTTAGGGACAGGCCTCTACGAGCAGTACTTC.

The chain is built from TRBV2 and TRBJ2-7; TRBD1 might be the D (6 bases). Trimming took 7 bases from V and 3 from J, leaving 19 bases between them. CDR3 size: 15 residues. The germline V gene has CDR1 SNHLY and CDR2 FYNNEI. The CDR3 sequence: CASIRGGGVGYEQYF. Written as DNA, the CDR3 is TGTGCCAGCATCAGGGGTGGGGGCGTCGGCTACGAGCAGTACTTC.

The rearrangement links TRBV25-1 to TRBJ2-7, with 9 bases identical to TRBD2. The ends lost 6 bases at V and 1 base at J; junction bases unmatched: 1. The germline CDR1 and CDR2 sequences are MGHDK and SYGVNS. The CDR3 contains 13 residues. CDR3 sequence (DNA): TGTGCCAGCAGACTAGCGGGTTCCTACGAGCAGTACTTC. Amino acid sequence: CASRLAGSYEQYF.

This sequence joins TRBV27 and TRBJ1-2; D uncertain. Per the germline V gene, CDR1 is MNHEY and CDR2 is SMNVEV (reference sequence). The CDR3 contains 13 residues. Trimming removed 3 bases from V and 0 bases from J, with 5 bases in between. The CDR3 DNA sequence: TGTGCCAGCAGTTTTGGGGCTAACTATGGCTACACCTTC. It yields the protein CASSFGANYGYTF.

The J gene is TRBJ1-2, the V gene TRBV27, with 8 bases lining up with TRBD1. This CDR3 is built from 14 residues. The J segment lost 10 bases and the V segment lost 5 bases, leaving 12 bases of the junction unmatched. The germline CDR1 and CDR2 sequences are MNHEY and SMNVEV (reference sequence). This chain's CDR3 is CASSVQGDGFDYTF. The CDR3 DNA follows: TGTGCCAGCAGTGTACAGGGGGACGGGTTTGACTACACCTTC.

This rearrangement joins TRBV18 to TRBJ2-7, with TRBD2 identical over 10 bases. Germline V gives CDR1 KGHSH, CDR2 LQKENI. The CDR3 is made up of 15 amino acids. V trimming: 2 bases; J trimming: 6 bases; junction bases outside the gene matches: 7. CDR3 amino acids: CASSPSLAGVSEQYF. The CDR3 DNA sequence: TGTGCCAGCTCACCATCGCTAGCGGGAGTAAGCGAGCAGTACTTC.

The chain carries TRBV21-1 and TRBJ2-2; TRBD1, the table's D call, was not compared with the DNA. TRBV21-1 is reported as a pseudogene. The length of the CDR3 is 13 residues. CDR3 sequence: CASSKGGDRGFFF. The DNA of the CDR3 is TGTGCCAGCAGCAAAGGAGGGGACAGGGGGTTTTTTTTT.

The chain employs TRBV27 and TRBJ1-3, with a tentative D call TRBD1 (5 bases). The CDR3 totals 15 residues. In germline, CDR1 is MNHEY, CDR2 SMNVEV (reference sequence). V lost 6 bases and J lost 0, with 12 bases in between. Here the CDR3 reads CASRPRQSSGNTIYF. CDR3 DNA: TGTGCCAGCAGGCCACGACAGAGCTCTGGAAACACCATATATTTT.